This TCR beta chain was observed in a study of STAT3 mutations in large granular lymphocyte leukemia. Study summary: Roughly 44% of treated T-LGLL patients showed hematologic response to immunosuppression.

TCRbeta libraries averaged roughly 40,000 productive templates per sample. Assay: immunoSEQ multiplex PCR; the TCRdb copy retains only in-frame clones and omits some. Found here are around 13,000 clones, over 70% of them singletons; the top ten hold about half. About this clone itself: Its antigen is not known.

The CDR3 contains 14 residues. CDR1 and CDR2 from the germline V gene are MNHNS and SASEGT. V lost 2 bases to trimming and J lost 6 bases, with 13 bases between them. Study-level points and caveats: Sampling intervals varied between patients and samples. In T-cell large granular lymphocyte leukemia, about half of patients showed multiple immunodominant subclonotypes. After therapy, about 30% of the 18 patients switched clonotypes, all new clones STAT3 wild type.

This receptor was identified in a man aged 60-69 years with T-cell large granular lymphocyte leukemia. Some clones in this sample may be carry-over from other donors' samples. V and J are TRBV6-1 and TRBJ2-5; D assignment may be TRBD1 or TRBD2 (5 bases each). Sequencing was done on a sample of peripheral blood mononuclear cells. CDR3 coding DNA: TGTGCCAGCAGTGAACTGGGGACCGTGAAGACCCAGTACTTC. Translated, it gives CASSELGTVKTQYF.